This TCR beta chain was retrieved from a study of vaccination effects on CD4 cells after COVID-19. Study-wide background: Wells each received 2 million to 2.5 million PBMC, cultured with about 9.3 IU/ml IL-2 and around 10 ug/ml peptides. Whole-study results and caveats: Vaccine- and infection-induced clones showed marked clonal contraction late following vaccination.

Once cultured for approximately ten days, the cells underwent separation to obtain CD4+ T cells. This individual tested PCR-positive for SARS-CoV-2 infection between March and December 2020. Everyone in the study got two shots of either the BNT162b2 or mRNA-1273 vaccine. Cultures got half-medium changes with IL-2 on days 3 and 7. The CDR3 loop spans 15 amino acids. The germline V gene encodes CDR1 SGHKS and CDR2 YYEKEE (reference sequence). The ends lost 0 bases at V and 7 bases at J; junction bases unmatched: 6. Remarks on this clone: Its matching antigen is unknown.

The assay was immunoSEQ multiplex PCR, and TCRdb's table has in-frame clones only and misses some. This table holds around 50,000 clones, 65% to 75% found once. The chain has TRBV5-5 and TRBJ2-4, with 8 positions matching TRBD2. The source material was CD4+ T cells from PBMCs cultured without peptide, sampled after COVID-19 vaccination. The source of this sequence is a human donor who had a prior SARS-CoV-2 infection. The CDR3 reads CASSLASGGNNIQYF. The CDR3 region has the DNA TGTGCCAGCAGCTTGGCGTCGGGGGGGAATAACATTCAGTACTTC.